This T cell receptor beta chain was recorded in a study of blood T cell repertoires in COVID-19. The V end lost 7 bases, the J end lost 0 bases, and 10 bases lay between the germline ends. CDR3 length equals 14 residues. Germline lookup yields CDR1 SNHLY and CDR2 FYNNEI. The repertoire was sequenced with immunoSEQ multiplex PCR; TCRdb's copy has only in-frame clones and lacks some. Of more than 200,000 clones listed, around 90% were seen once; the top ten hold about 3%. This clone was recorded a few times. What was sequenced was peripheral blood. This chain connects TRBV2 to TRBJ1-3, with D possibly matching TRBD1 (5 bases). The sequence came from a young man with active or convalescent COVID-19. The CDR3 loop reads CASKQTGSGNTIYF. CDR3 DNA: TGTGCCAGCAAACAAACAGGCTCTGGAAACACCATATATTTT.